These 32 T cell receptor beta chains share one sample of origin, sequenced in a study of T cell changes during pregnancy in multiple sclerosis. TCRdb keeps only in-frame clones here, not all; method: immunoSEQ multiplex PCR. The sample holds roughly 69,000 clones; roughly nine tenths are singletons and the top ten take more than 1.4%. Sample: peripheral blood, taken in the second trimester of pregnancy. These receptors came from a female donor with multiple sclerosis, enrolled in a pregnancy study.

V and J are TRBV7-2 and TRBJ1-1; D is ambiguous. Germline V gene sequence: CDR1 SGHTA, CDR2 FQGNSA. CDR3 length: 11 residues. Trimming pared 3 bases from V and 5 bases from J, leaving 4 bases between. DNA of the CDR3: TGTGCCAGCAGCTTGCGGACTGAAGCTTTCTTT. Translated, it gives CASSLRTEAFF.

The chain recombines TRBV11-1 with TRBJ1-4; D is possibly TRBD1 (6 bases). CDR3 size: 16 residues. The germline CDR1 and CDR2 sequences are SGHAT and FQDESV (reference sequence). The V gene lost 5 bases and the J gene lost 6 bases, with 19 bases spanning the gap. The CDR3 nucleotides are TGTGCCAGCAGCCCAATGGGGGCGAACCCTTATGAAAAACTGTTTTTT. Translated, it gives CASSPMGANPYEKLFF.

J is TRBJ2-2 and V is TRBV29-1; possible D gene TRBD1, 5 bases. Per germline, CDR1 SQVTM and CDR2 ANQGSEA. Trimming pared 6 bases from V and 1 base from J, leaving 6 bases between. The CDR3 length is 12 residues. Here the CDR3 DNA reads TGCAGCGTGACAGTGAACACCGGGGAGCTGTTTTTT. Amino acids: CSVTVNTGELFF.

CDR3 amino acids: CASSLVGLQIGGYTF. DNA of the CDR3: TGCGCCAGCAGCTTGGTGGGACTTCAAATAGGTGGCTACACCTTC. The chain links TRBV5-1 to TRBJ1-2; tentatively, D is TRBD1 (5 bases). Per the germline V gene, CDR1 is SGHRS and CDR2 is YFSETQ. The CDR3 is made up of 15 amino acids. The ends were cut back, 0 bases at V and 7 bases at J, with 16 bases in the middle.

The gene calls are TRBV21-1 and TRBJ1-4. TRBV21-1 is a listed pseudogene. The CDR3 loop spans 18 amino acids. The CDR3 reads CASSEVWSRGGGSEKLFF. CDR3 nucleotide sequence: TGTGCCAGCAGCGAAGTTTGGAGTAGAGGGGGGGGCAGTGAAAAACTGTTTTTT.

V usage is TRBV18 and J usage is TRBJ2-7; 12 bases map to TRBD1. Germline trimming cut 6 bases from V and 2 bases from J; bases unmatched to any gene: 5. There are 15 residues in the CDR3. Germline CDR1 reads KGHSH; CDR2 reads LQKENI. The CDR3 reads CASSPGTGGAYEQYF. In nucleotides, the CDR3 is TGTGCCAGCTCGCCCGGGACAGGGGGCGCCTACGAGCAGTACTTC.

The rearrangement uses TRBV5-6 and TRBJ1-5; weak D call: TRBD1 (5 bases). The CDR3 consists of 15 residues. V lost 2 bases to trimming and J lost 0 bases, with 9 bases between them. CDR1 and CDR2 from the germline V gene are SGHDT and YYEEEE. The CDR3 DNA sequence: TGTGCCAGCAGCTTTGGCGGGGGTAGCAATCAGCCCCAGCATTTT. As protein: CASSFGGGSNQPQHF.

The chain couples TRBV30 to TRBJ1-3; D not certain. V lost 4 bases, J lost 0 bases, and 10 bases lay in between. Germline CDR1 and CDR2: GTSNPN and SVGIG (reference sequence). This CDR3 comprises 14 residues. CDR3 amino acids: CAWKEGISGNTIYF. CDR3 DNA: TGTGCCTGGAAGGAGGGTATCTCTGGAAACACCATATATTTT. The full variable domain, rest sourced from reference TRBV30 and TRBJ1-3, is SQTIHQWPATLVQPVGSPLSLECTVEGTSNPNLYWYRQAAGRGLQLLFYSVGIGQISSEVPQNLSASRPQDRQFILSSKKLLLSDSGFYLCAWKEGISGNTIYFGEGSWLTVV.

V and J are TRBV6-1 and TRBJ1-2; D is uncertain. V was clipped by 4 bases and J by 3 bases, with 9 bases between them. The germline V gene encodes CDR1 MNHNS and CDR2 SASEGT. CDR3 length: 13 amino acids. CDR3 protein: CASSVVRDYGYTF. In DNA form, the CDR3 reads TGTGCCAGCAGTGTAGTTCGGGACTATGGCTACACCTTC.

The genes are TRBV30 and TRBJ2-7; no definite D call. V was trimmed by 5 bases and J by 0 bases, leaving 5 bases between them. Germline V CDR1 and CDR2: GTSNPN, SVGIG (reference sequence). The length of the CDR3 is 11 residues. The CDR3 sequence: CAWSSSYEQYF. The DNA for the CDR3 is TGTGCCTGGTCCAGCTCCTACGAGCAGTACTTC.

This clone was counted only a few times. This chain uses TRBV6-6 with TRBJ1-3, with 7 bases matching TRBD1. The CDR3 is made up of 15 amino acids. Germline CDR1 reads MNHNY; CDR2 reads SVGAGI (reference sequence). V dropped 4 bases and J dropped 4; count of bases not matched to a gene: 7. The CDR3 DNA reads as TGTGCCAGCAGTTTCGACAGGGTACTCGGAAACACCATATATTTT. This sequence encodes CASSFDRVLGNTIYF.

The CDR3 loop is CASRQGTYSNQPQHF. As DNA, the CDR3 is TGTGCCAGTAGGCAGGGCACGTATAGCAATCAGCCCCAGCATTTT. The V and J genes are TRBV19 and TRBJ1-5, with D possibly being TRBD1 (5 bases). This CDR3 is built from 15 residues. The germline V and J ends were trimmed by 6 bases and 0 bases, with 12 bases remaining between them. Germline V gene data show CDR1 as LNHDA and CDR2 as SQIVND (reference sequence).

This clone has a single count. The chain combines TRBV7-2 with TRBJ2-7; the D gene is possibly TRBD1 (6 bases). There are 16 residues in the CDR3. The V end lost 3 bases, the J end lost 3 bases, and 18 bases lay between the germline ends. CDR1 is SGHTA, CDR2 FQGNSA, per germline. CDR3 bases: TGTGCCAGCAGCTTCCTGGGACATCCTGGGGTCTACGAGCAGTACTTC. This translates into CASSFLGHPGVYEQYF. The complete variable domain, with remaining parts taken from reference TRBV7-2 and TRBJ2-7, reads GAGVSQSPSNKVTEKGKDVELRCDPISGHTALYWYRQSLGQGLEFLIYFQGNSAPDKSGLPSDRFSAERTGGSVSTLTIQRTQQEDSAVYLCASSFLGHPGVYEQYFGPGTRLTVT.

The chain carries TRBV5-5 and TRBJ1-1, with D unclear. V lost 4 bases, J lost 1 base, and 17 bases lay in between. The CDR3 spans 16 residues. From germline, CDR1 is SGHKS and CDR2 YYEKEE (reference sequence). The CDR3 here is CASSRALNAGNTEAFF. The CDR3 region has the DNA TGTGCCAGCAGCAGGGCGTTGAATGCGGGGAACACTGAAGCTTTCTTT.

The chain uses TRBV9 and TRBJ1-6; TRBD1 aligns across 9 bases. The V and J ends lost 7 bases and 9 bases, in that order; junction bases with no gene match: 11. The CDR3 totals 15 residues. Germline loops: CDR1 SGDLS, CDR2 YYNGEE. CDR3 residues: CASDRDRELSSPLHF. Here the CDR3 DNA reads TGTGCCAGCGACCGGGACAGGGAGTTGAGTTCACCCCTCCACTTT.

The chain has TRBV11-2 and TRBJ2-1, with 9 bases fitting TRBD2. This CDR3 is built from 15 residues. Trimming cost V 5 bases and J 5 bases; bases outside gene matches: 7. Germline loops: CDR1 SGHAT, CDR2 FQNNGV. CDR3 amino acids: CASSRRLADNNEQFF. CDR3 nucleotides: TGTGCCAGCAGCCGCAGACTAGCGGATAACAATGAGCAGTTCTTC.

The chain carries TRBV25-1 and TRBJ1-1, with D unclear. Germline-derived CDR1 and CDR2 are MGHDK and SYGVNS. This CDR3 contains 13 residues. V lost 8 bases, J lost 4 bases, and 14 bases lay in between. For the CDR3, the DNA is TGTGCCAGCCATCGAGATCCAGGCACTGAAGCTTTCTTT. Its translation: CASHRDPGTEAFF. Filled out from reference TRBV25-1 and TRBJ1-1, the complete variable domain reads EADIYQTPRYLVIGTGKKITLECSQTMGHDKMYWYQQDPGMELHLIHYSYGVNSTEKGDLSSESTVSRIRTEHFPLTLESARPSHTSQYLCASHRDPGTEAFFGQGTRLTVV.

The rearrangement joins TRBV5-1 to TRBJ2-5; TRBD2 matches at 8 bases. CDR3 length: 16 residues. Trimming cost V 4 bases and J 4 bases; bases outside gene matches: 12. In germline, CDR1 is SGHRS, CDR2 YFSETQ. The CDR3 is CASSPGGTIGGETQYF. CDR3 DNA sequence: TGCGCCAGCAGCCCGGGGGGGACGATCGGAGGAGAGACCCAGTACTTC.

The V call is TRBV18, the J call TRBJ1-2; D ambiguous. V was cut by 2 bases and J by 5 bases, with 12 bases left in between. This CDR3 is 14 amino acids long. The germline CDR1 and CDR2 sequences are KGHSH and LQKENI. The CDR3 DNA reads as TGTGCCAGCTCACCATACAGAGAGCTTTATGGCTACACCTTC. This encodes CASSPYRELYGYTF.

The chain employs TRBV11-3 and TRBJ2-2; 8 nucleotides match TRBD2. This CDR3 comprises 15 residues. Germline V gene sequence: CDR1 SGHNT, CDR2 YENEEA. V lost 5 bases and J lost 6; bases outside the gene matches: 8. CDR3 bases: TGTGCCAGCAGCCGGGGGACTAGTGTATCCGGGGAGCTGTTTTTT. Encoded protein: CASSRGTSVSGELFF.

The chain links TRBV14 to TRBJ1-2; 12 bases agree with TRBD1. The CDR3 has 20 amino acids. V lost 1 base and J lost 4; bases outside the gene matches: 16. Germline assignment: CDR1 SGHDN and CDR2 FVKESK. The CDR3 DNA is TGTGCCAGCAGCCAAGTTAATCTTCGGGACAGGGGGCGCCTGCCCTATGGCTACACCTTC. As protein: CASSQVNLRDRGRLPYGYTF.

The rearrangement uses TRBV18 and TRBJ2-7; TRBD1 matches 11 bases. Germline trimming cut 1 base from V and 6 bases from J; bases unmatched to any gene: 8. The CDR3 sequence is 16 residues long. Per the germline V gene, CDR1 is KGHSH and CDR2 is LQKENI. The CDR3 DNA reads TGTGCCAGCTCACCACAAAGGGGGACAGGGGGAAGCGAGCAGTACTTC. Protein sequence: CASSPQRGTGGSEQYF.

The chain links TRBV7-2 to TRBJ2-5, with D hard to call. This CDR3 is built from 12 residues. The germline gives CDR1 SGHTA, CDR2 FQGNSA. V gave up 4 bases and J gave up 1 base, with 4 bases separating them. Here the CDR3 DNA reads TGTGCCAGCAGCTCCTTCCAAGAGACCCAGTACTTC. This codes for CASSSFQETQYF.

The J gene is TRBJ2-3, the V gene TRBV7-2, with TRBD2 matching 12 bases. CDR1 is SGHTA, CDR2 FQGNSA, per germline. The CDR3 consists of 16 residues. Trimming at V came to 4 bases and at J to 1 base, leaving 3 bases not matched to a gene. The CDR3 region is CASSSASGGGTDTQYF. The CDR3 DNA follows: TGTGCCAGCAGCTCCGCTAGCGGGGGGGGCACAGATACGCAGTATTTT.

This rearrangement joins TRBV7-8 to TRBJ2-7; tentative D call: TRBD2 (6 bases). The V end lost 0 bases, the J end lost 6 bases, and 9 bases lay between the germline ends. Per the germline V gene, CDR1 is SGHVS and CDR2 is FQNEAQ. The CDR3 extends over 13 amino acids. CDR3 nucleotide sequence: TGTGCCAGCAGCTTAGCAAGGGACTCCGAGCAGTACTTC. This encodes CASSLARDSEQYF.

The rearrangement links TRBV29-1 to TRBJ2-3; 7 bases are shared with TRBD2. The CDR3 is made up of 14 amino acids. V lost 3 bases to trimming and J lost 1 base; unmatched junction nucleotides: 4. The germline V gene has CDR1 SQVTM and CDR2 ANQGSEA. Written as DNA, the CDR3 is TGCAGCGTTGAGCCTAGCGGACGCACAGATACGCAGTATTTT. Its protein is CSVEPSGRTDTQYF.

V is TRBV7-9 and J is TRBJ2-1; possibly TRBD2 for D (5 bases). V was shortened by 0 bases and J by 6 bases, with 12 bases between the two germline ends. The germline gives CDR1 SEHNR, CDR2 FQNEAQ (reference sequence). The CDR3 has 15 residues. The CDR3, as DNA: TGTGCCAGCAGCTTAGCCGGAGGAGTGCCCAATGAGCAGTTCTTC. Its translation: CASSLAGGVPNEQFF.

Of note for this clone: Within the sample, other DNA sequences also encode this same CDR3. The gene calls are TRBV6-5 and TRBJ1-6; D not resolved. The CDR3 totals 15 residues. CDR1 is MNHEY, CDR2 SVGAGI, per germline. Trimming shortened V by 0 bases and J by 8 bases, and 11 bases separated the two germline ends. CDR3 amino acids: CASSYSRSGDSPLHF. CDR3 bases: TGTGCCAGCAGTTACTCTCGCAGTGGAGATTCACCCCTCCACTTT.

The rearrangement joins TRBV5-1 to TRBJ2-7; TRBD1 matches at 7 bases. There are 14 residues in the CDR3. The J segment lost 6 bases and the V segment lost 4 bases, leaving 10 bases of the junction unmatched. Germline CDR1 reads SGHRS; CDR2 reads YFSETQ. CDR3 sequence reads: CASSTGSPGGEQYF. The CDR3 region has the DNA TGCGCCAGCAGCACTGGGAGTCCAGGGGGCGAGCAGTACTTC. Full variable domain (missing parts from reference TRBV5-1 and TRBJ2-7): KAGVTQTPRYLIKTRGQQVTLSCSPISGHRSVSWYQQTPGQGLQFLFEYFSETQRNKGNFPGRFSGRQFSNSRSEMNVSTLELGDSALYLCASSTGSPGGEQYFGPGTRLTVT.

The chain combines TRBV19 with TRBJ2-2; 8 bases line up with TRBD2. There are 16 residues in the CDR3. After removal of 7 bases from V and 2 bases from J, the junction contained 9 bases not matched to a gene. Germline lookup yields CDR1 LNHDA and CDR2 SQIVND (reference sequence). The CDR3, as DNA: TGTGCCAGTAACAAAGGACTAGCTGACAACACCGGGGAGCTGTTTTTT. It specifies CASNKGLADNTGELFF.

This chain joins TRBV6-5 and TRBJ2-5; 7 nucleotides align to TRBD2. V lost 4 bases, J lost 2 bases, and 4 bases stayed unmatched. This CDR3 contains 14 residues. The germline CDR1 and CDR2 sequences are MNHEY and SVGAGI. CDR3 bases: TGTGCCAGCAGTTGGGGGGGGATACAAGAGACCCAGTACTTC. It is translated as CASSWGGIQETQYF.

This rearrangement joins TRBV6-1 to TRBJ1-4, with no clear D. The CDR3 is 14 amino acids. Trimming pared 8 bases from V and 1 base from J, leaving 11 bases between. CDR1 and CDR2 from the germline V gene are MNHNS and SASEGT. CDR3 amino acids: CASSLSITNEKLFF. The CDR3 DNA is TGTGCCAGCTCCCTTTCTATAACTAATGAAAAACTGTTTTTT.